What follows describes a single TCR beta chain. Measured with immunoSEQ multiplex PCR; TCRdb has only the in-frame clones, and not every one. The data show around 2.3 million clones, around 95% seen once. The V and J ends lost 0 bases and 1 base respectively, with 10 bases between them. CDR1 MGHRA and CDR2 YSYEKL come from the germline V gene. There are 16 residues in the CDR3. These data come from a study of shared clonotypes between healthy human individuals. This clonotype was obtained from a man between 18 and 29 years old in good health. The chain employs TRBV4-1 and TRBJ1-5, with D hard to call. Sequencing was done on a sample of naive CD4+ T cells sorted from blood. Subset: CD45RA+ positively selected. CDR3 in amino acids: CASSQDQGWSNQPQHF. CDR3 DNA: TGCGCCAGCAGCCAAGATCAAGGGTGGAGCAATCAGCCCCAGCATTTT.